This T cell receptor (beta chain) was captured by sequencing in a study of OX40 agonist ivuxolimab in advanced cancers. The CDR3 spans 16 residues. The germline gives CDR1 MNHEY, CDR2 SMNVEV (reference sequence). V shed 5 bases, J shed 2 bases, and the junction held 5 bases outside the gene matches. This clone appeared a single time. TCRdb's copy holds only in-frame clones and misses some; the assay was immunoSEQ multiplex PCR. The table records more than 25,000 clones, less than 85% of them present only once. The sequence was obtained from an adult with an advanced solid tumor such as melanoma, head and neck, liver or kidney cancer. The J gene is TRBJ2-7, the V gene TRBV27, with TRBD2 matching over 14 bases. The sequencing used CD4+ or CD8+ T cells sorted from blood, collected in a trial of the OX40 agonist ivuxolimab. CDR3 loop: CASSRLGLAGAYEQYF. In DNA, the CDR3 is TGTGCCAGCAGTAGGTTGGGACTAGCGGGGGCCTACGAGCAGTACTTC.